What follows are 28 T cell receptor beta chains derived from one specimen sequenced in a study of CD8 T cells in ankylosing spondylitis (dated by TCRdb to the late 2010s). Receptors were amplified or captured by 5' RACE. Sequencing instrument: Illumina HiSeq 2500. The public reads were reprocessed in TCRdb via fastp at Q25 and MiXCR, keeping in-frame beta chains. Records with the same CDR3 protein are collapsed into one entry carrying the most frequent genes and DNA. The sample table lists approximately 290,000 distinct CDR3 sequences, around 21% of them with a count of one. Approximately 3.7% of the sample lies in the top ten. Input material: blood, either unsorted or a sorted T cell fraction (not recorded which). The receptors were sampled from a female donor with ankylosing spondylitis or in good health (not recorded which).

In this sample, this clonotype turned up a few times. The chain employs TRBV6-2 or TRBV6-3 and TRBJ2-7; maybe TRBD1 (5 bases). V was pared by 2 bases and J by 6 bases, with 8 bases between. The germline gives CDR1 MNHEY, CDR2 SVGEGT. The CDR3 length is 12 residues. The chain's CDR3 is CASSYRGSEQYF. Written as DNA, the CDR3 is TGTGCCAGCAGTTACAGGGGTTCCGAGCAGTACTTC.

This clonotype has only a few counts. The chain couples TRBV21-1 to TRBJ1-1; TRBD1 reflects the table's D call only, with no check against the DNA. TRBV21-1 constitutes a pseudogene. The CDR3 spans 16 residues. As DNA, the CDR3 is TGTGCCAGCAGCAAGCGGGACAGGGCGCCGAACACTGAAGCTTTCTTT. Translating it yields CASSKRDRAPNTEAFF.

This clonotype was picked up a small number of times. This rearrangement joins TRBV10-3 to TRBJ2-1; 8 bases agree with TRBD2. Germline lookup yields CDR1 ENHRY and CDR2 SYGVKD. J gave up 5 bases and V 7 bases, and 13 bases lay outside the gene matches. The CDR3 consists of 16 residues. This CDR3 is CAITPGTRRGNNEQFF. The CDR3 DNA reads as TGTGCCATCACTCCCGGGACTAGGAGGGGTAACAATGAGCAGTTCTTC.

The table lists this clonotype with a few counts. CDR3 nucleotides: TGTGCCAGCAGCTCCACGAGGGCGAACACCGGGGAGCTGTTTTTT. It is translated as CASSSTRANTGELFF. The gene calls are TRBV7-6 and TRBJ2-2; D is perhaps TRBD2 (5 bases). Trimming took off 4 bases at V and 0 bases at J, with 9 bases between the two ends. This CDR3 region has 15 residues. Germline CDR1 reads SGHVS; CDR2 reads FNYEAQ.

The chain links TRBV24-1 to TRBJ2-2; D gene unclear. Looked up from germline, CDR1 is KGHDR and CDR2 is SFDVKD. V dropped 0 bases and J dropped 0 bases, with 13 bases sitting between them. The CDR3 sequence is 18 residues long. CDR3 sequence (DNA): TGTGCCACCAGTGATTTGCCGTGGACCCCTACGAACACCGGGGAGCTGTTTTTT. The encoded protein is CATSDLPWTPTNTGELFF.

The chain carries TRBV29-1 and TRBJ1-1; maybe TRBD1 (5 bases). This CDR3 has 12 residues. The V gene lost 7 bases and the J gene lost 6 bases, with 15 bases spanning the gap. Germline V gene lookup returns CDR1 SQVTM and CDR2 ANQGSEA. This chain's CDR3 is CSAVQAQPEAFF. CDR3 DNA: TGCAGCGCTGTACAGGCCCAACCTGAAGCTTTCTTT.

This chain links TRBV18 with TRBJ1-1; 9 bases align to TRBD1. V lost 3 bases and J lost 5; bases outside the gene matches: 1. The CDR3 covers 13 residues. Germline CDR1 is KGHSH and CDR2 is LQKENI. The CDR3 spells CASSPGQGTEAFF. CDR3 in DNA: TGTGCCAGCTCACCGGGACAGGGAACTGAAGCTTTCTTT. Looking up the rest from reference TRBV18 and TRBJ1-1 gives the full variable domain: NAGVMQNPRHLVRRRGQEARLRCSPMKGHSHVYWYRQLPEEGLKFMVYLQKENIIDESGMPKERFSAEFPKEGPSILRIQQVVRGDSAAYFCASSPGQGTEAFFGQGTRLTVV.

This clonotype was observed a handful of times. The CDR3 sequence: CSVGRGEAFF. In nucleotides, the CDR3 is TGCAGCGTTGGGAGAGGGGAGGCTTTCTTT. The chain is built from TRBV29-1 and TRBJ1-1; D may be TRBD1 (5 bases). Per germline, CDR1 SQVTM and CDR2 ANQGSEA. V lost 4 bases and J lost 11, with 11 bases in between. The CDR3 loop spans 10 amino acids.

This chain links TRBV6-5 with TRBJ2-1; 10 positions agree with TRBD2. Losses at the gene ends were 0 bases for V and 9 bases for J; bases not matched to a gene: 8. This CDR3 is built from 16 residues. Germline loops: CDR1 MNHEY, CDR2 SVGAGI. In nucleotides, the CDR3 is TGTGCCAGCAGTTACTCGATGCTAGCGGGAGCCGCTGAGCAGTTCTTC. Its protein is CASSYSMLAGAAEQFF.

This clonotype has ten or more counts. V gene TRBV5-1 combines with J gene TRBJ2-2, with a weak D call TRBD2 (5 bases). Per the germline V gene, CDR1 is SGHRS and CDR2 is YFSETQ. V shed 7 bases and J shed 6 bases, with 10 bases lying between them. The CDR3 loop spans 12 amino acids. The CDR3 spells CASGQRSGELFF. DNA for the CDR3: TGCGCCAGCGGGCAGCGGTCCGGGGAGCTGTTTTTT.

The rearrangement joins TRBV6-6 to TRBJ1-5; D uncertain. This CDR3 has 13 amino acids. Germline lookup yields CDR1 MNHNY and CDR2 SVGAGI (reference sequence). The V end was cut by 8 bases, the J end by 5 bases, with 13 bases between. The CDR3 sequence is CASCRTYDQPQHF. DNA for the CDR3: TGTGCCAGCTGTCGGACCTACGATCAGCCCCAGCATTTT.

The chain carries TRBV20-1 and TRBJ2-2; D is undetermined. The germline V and J ends were trimmed by 3 bases and 5 bases, with 13 bases remaining between them. Germline CDR1 reads DFQATT; CDR2 reads SNEGSKA (reference sequence). The CDR3 totals 14 residues. The CDR3 sequence: CSARDPGGTGELFF. The DNA of the CDR3 is TGCAGTGCTAGGGACCCGGGCGGTACCGGGGAGCTGTTTTTT.

This clonotype was recorded a few times. The J gene is TRBJ2-1, the V gene TRBV20-1, with 8 nucleotides matching TRBD2. CDR3 length equals 13 residues. The V gene end was trimmed by 3 bases and the J gene end by 5 bases; junction bases not matched to a gene: 3. Germline CDR1 DFQATT, CDR2 SNEGSKA (reference sequence). CDR3 DNA: TGCAGTGCTAGCGGGAGGGCCCACAATGAGCAGTTCTTC. This translates into CSASGRAHNEQFF.

Ten or more counts support this clonotype. The genes are TRBV18 and TRBJ2-5, with D possibly matching TRBD2 (5 bases). The germline V gene encodes CDR1 KGHSH and CDR2 LQKENI. Trimming removed 2 bases at V and 2 bases at J, with 9 bases between. The CDR3 contains 14 residues. The DNA of the CDR3 is TGTGCCAGCTCACCAGCAGGACTGCAAGAGACCCAGTACTTC. Protein: CASSPAGLQETQYF.

The chain uses TRBV5-4 and TRBJ2-3; 10 positions agree with TRBD2. The CDR3 extends over 16 amino acids. Trimming cost V 4 bases and J 2 bases; bases outside gene matches: 7. CDR1 and CDR2 (germline): SGHNT, YYREEE (reference sequence). CDR3 region: CASSRTSGTNTDTQYF. The CDR3 bases are TGTGCCAGCAGCCGGACTAGCGGTACTAACACAGATACGCAGTATTTT.

The chain carries TRBV29-1 and TRBJ2-5, with D possibly matching TRBD2 (6 bases). Germline loops: CDR1 SQVTM, CDR2 ANQGSEA. The CDR3 contains 13 residues. The V end lost 1 base, the J end lost 5 bases, and 11 bases lay between the germline ends. Here the CDR3 reads CSVEVTRGETQYF. The CDR3 region has the DNA TGCAGCGTTGAAGTCACCCGGGGGGAGACCCAGTACTTC.

There are a few counts of this clonotype. This rearrangement joins TRBV3-1 to TRBJ1-5; maybe TRBD1 (5 bases). Germline-derived CDR1 and CDR2 are LGHDT and YNNKEL (reference sequence). The CDR3 contains 15 residues. Deletions cut 1 base from V and 3 bases from J, with 10 bases between. CDR3 amino acids: CASSQGAGTNQPQHF. Here the CDR3 DNA reads TGTGCCAGCAGCCAAGGGGCAGGGACCAATCAGCCCCAGCATTTT.

This clonotype was detected only a few times. The chain has TRBV12-3 or TRBV12-4 and TRBJ1-6; TRBD1 matches at 8 bases. J gave up 7 bases and V 8 bases, and 7 bases lay outside the gene matches. The CDR3 totals 14 residues. This CDR3 is CASRKAGGNSPLHF. The CDR3 DNA reads as TGTGCCAGCCGTAAGGCAGGGGGCAATTCACCCCTCCACTTT.

The J gene is TRBJ1-2, the V gene TRBV19; D ambiguous. This CDR3 is 12 amino acids long. Germline V gene data show CDR1 as LNHDA and CDR2 as SQIVND (reference sequence). Here the CDR3 DNA reads TGTCCGACGGACCCCACCTCATCTAGCTACACCTTC. This translates into CPTDPTSSSYTF.

The CDR3 spells CASSLQAGGTKTQYF. The CDR3 region has the DNA TGTGCCAGCAGCTTGCAAGCGGGAGGGACCAAGACCCAGTACTTC. V and J are TRBV5-4 and TRBJ2-5; 10 bases are shared with TRBD2. From germline, CDR1 is SGHNT and CDR2 YYREEE (reference sequence). The CDR3 has 15 residues. J was trimmed by 6 bases and V by 1 base; bases with no gene match: 6.

This clonotype was found a few times. V usage is TRBV20-1 and J usage is TRBJ2-7, with 11 bases aligning to TRBD2. Germline V gives CDR1 DFQATT, CDR2 SNEGSKA (reference sequence). CDR3 length: 13 residues. After removal of 6 bases from V and 3 bases from J, the junction contained 4 bases not matched to a gene. The CDR3 loop reads CSAPTSGNYEQYF. In DNA form, the CDR3 reads TGCAGTGCGCCGACTAGCGGGAACTACGAGCAGTACTTC.

This clonotype was picked up a small number of times. The J gene is TRBJ2-3, the V gene TRBV5-5; D is unclear. The V gene lost 1 base and the J gene lost 2 bases, with 17 bases spanning the gap. Germline values: CDR1 SGHKS, CDR2 YYEKEE (reference sequence). The CDR3 loop spans 17 amino acids. CDR3 sequence (DNA): TGTGCCAGCAGCTTGAGCCCTACATTGAGGAACACAGATACGCAGTATTTT. The encoded protein is CASSLSPTLRNTDTQYF. The variable domain in full, completed from reference TRBV5-5 and TRBJ2-3, reads DAGVTQSPTHLIKTRGQQVTLRCSPISGHKSVSWYQQVLGQGPQFIFQYYEKEERGRGNFPDRFSARQFPNYSSELNVNALLLGDSALYLCASSLSPTLRNTDTQYFGPGTRLTVL.

This clonotype has only a few counts. V usage is TRBV7-2 and J usage is TRBJ2-1; TRBD2 aligns across 7 bases. After removal of 5 bases from V and 6 bases from J, the junction contained 10 bases not matched to a gene. Per germline, CDR1 SGHTA and CDR2 FQGNSA. The CDR3 has 15 residues. In DNA, the CDR3 is TGTGCCAGCAGCCCGAGCGGGGTGTTTGTCAATGAGCAGTTCTTC. This sequence encodes CASSPSGVFVNEQFF.

At least ten counts were recorded for this clonotype. The V and J genes are TRBV12-3 or TRBV12-4 and TRBJ2-7; unclear D gene. The CDR3 spans 13 residues. Trimming took off 2 bases at V and 3 bases at J, with 8 bases between the two ends. For the CDR3, the DNA is TGTGCCAGCAGTTTATGGCAGGACTACGAGCAGTACTTC. It specifies CASSLWQDYEQYF.

This clonotype occurred a few times. This CDR3 is CSASPRGSVLQETQYF. CDR3 bases: TGCAGTGCTAGCCCCCGGGGCAGCGTCCTCCAAGAGACCCAGTACTTC. The gene calls are TRBV20-1 and TRBJ2-5; D is tentatively TRBD1 or TRBD2 (5 bases each). The CDR3 contains 16 residues. Germline V CDR1 and CDR2: DFQATT, SNEGSKA (reference sequence). V was cut by 3 bases and J by 1 base, with 18 bases left in between.

J is TRBJ2-3 and V is TRBV20-1, with D uncertain. The germline CDR1 and CDR2 sequences are DFQATT and SNEGSKA (reference sequence). The V gene lost 6 bases and the J gene lost 0 bases, with 13 bases spanning the gap. The CDR3 is made up of 14 amino acids. The CDR3 reads CSANVFSSTDTQYF. CDR3 DNA: TGCAGTGCAAACGTATTTTCTAGCACAGATACGCAGTATTTT.

This clonotype occurred a few times. CDR3 sequence reads: CAIPRAPYSNQPQHF. CDR3 bases: TGTGCCATCCCAAGGGCCCCCTATAGCAATCAGCCCCAGCATTTT. V and J are TRBV24-1 and TRBJ1-5; D is undetermined. Per the germline V gene, CDR1 is KGHDR and CDR2 is SFDVKD. Deletions cut 11 bases from V and 0 bases from J, with 16 bases between. This CDR3 contains 15 residues.

The J gene is TRBJ2-1, the V gene TRBV20-1, with 11 bases aligning to TRBD2. Germline assignment: CDR1 DFQATT and CDR2 SNEGSKA (reference sequence). The CDR3 is 14 amino acids. The V gene end was trimmed by 4 bases and the J gene end by 9 bases; junction bases not matched to a gene: 8. The CDR3 is CSAKRTSGSIEQFF. The CDR3 region has the DNA TGCAGTGCTAAGCGGACTAGCGGGTCAATTGAGCAGTTCTTC.